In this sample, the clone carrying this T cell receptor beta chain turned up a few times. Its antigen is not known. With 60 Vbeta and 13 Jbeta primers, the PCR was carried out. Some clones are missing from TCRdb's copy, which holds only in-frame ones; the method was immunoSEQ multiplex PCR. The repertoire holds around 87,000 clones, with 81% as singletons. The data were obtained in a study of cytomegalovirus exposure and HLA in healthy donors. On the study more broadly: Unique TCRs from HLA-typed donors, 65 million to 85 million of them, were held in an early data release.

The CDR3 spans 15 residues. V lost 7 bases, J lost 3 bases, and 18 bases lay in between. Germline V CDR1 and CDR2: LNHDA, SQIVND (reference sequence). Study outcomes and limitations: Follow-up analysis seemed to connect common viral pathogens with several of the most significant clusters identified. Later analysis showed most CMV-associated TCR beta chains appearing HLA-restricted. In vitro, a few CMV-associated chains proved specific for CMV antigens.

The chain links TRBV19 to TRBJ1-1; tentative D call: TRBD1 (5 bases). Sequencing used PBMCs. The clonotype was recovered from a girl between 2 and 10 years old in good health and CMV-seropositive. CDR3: CASNSGRAEDTEAFF. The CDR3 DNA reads TGTGCCAGTAATAGCGGCAGGGCTGAGGACACTGAAGCTTTCTTT.